Following are 7 T cell receptor beta chains from one sample sequenced in a study of OX40 agonist ivuxolimab in advanced cancers. Sequenced by immunoSEQ multiplex PCR; TCRdb stores in-frame clones only, minus some. This table has roughly 75,000 clones, roughly 86% appearing once. The sequencing used CD4+ or CD8+ T cells sorted from blood, collected in a trial of the OX40 agonist ivuxolimab. The receptors here all came from an adult with an advanced solid tumor such as melanoma, head and neck, liver or kidney cancer.

This rearrangement joins TRBV11-3 to TRBJ1-1; D is undetermined. The V gene's germline CDR1 is SGHNT and CDR2 YENEEA. Deletions cut 1 base from V and 1 base from J, with 4 bases between. CDR3 length: 13 residues. CDR3 loop: CASSLAGNTEAFF. Here the CDR3 DNA reads TGTGCCAGCAGCTTAGCCGGGAACACTGAAGCTTTCTTT.

This clone occurred a few times. The chain couples TRBV6-5 to TRBJ2-7; TRBD2 matches 7 bases. This CDR3 has 15 amino acids. Germline V gives CDR1 MNHEY, CDR2 SVGAGI. Trimming at V came to 7 bases and at J to 2 bases, leaving 11 bases not matched to a gene. CDR3 in amino acids: CASKNTGTNPYEQYF. The CDR3 coding sequence is TGTGCCAGCAAGAATACTGGGACTAACCCCTACGAGCAGTACTTC.

V is TRBV27 and J is TRBJ2-3; weak D call: TRBD2 (6 bases). Between the trimmed V and J ends, which lost 3 bases and 0 bases, there was a span of 19 bases. The CDR3 runs to 18 residues. From germline, CDR1 is MNHEY and CDR2 SMNVEV (reference sequence). The CDR3 DNA follows: TGTGCCAGCAGTTTTAGGGTTGGGGTCGGGGGAAGCACAGATACGCAGTATTTT. Amino acid sequence: CASSFRVGVGGSTDTQYF.

The J gene is TRBJ2-1, the V gene TRBV7-2, with 12 bases that match TRBD2. Unmatched junction bases numbered 5, after V lost 3 bases and J lost 8 bases. CDR1 and CDR2 from the germline V gene are SGHTA and FQGNSA. The CDR3 is made up of 15 amino acids. Here the CDR3 DNA reads TGTGCCAGCAGCTTTCCGGGACTAGCGGGCCATGAGCAGTTCTTC. The encoded protein is CASSFPGLAGHEQFF.

The chain has TRBV28 and TRBJ2-3; D not resolved. V was trimmed by 6 bases and J by 2 bases, leaving 12 bases between them. The CDR3 runs 14 residues. The germline V gene encodes CDR1 MDHEN and CDR2 SYDVKM. The CDR3 region has the DNA TGTGCCAGCAGGGACGGGCGTTACACAGATACGCAGTATTTT. Encoded protein: CASRDGRYTDTQYF. Complete variable domain (other parts from reference TRBV28 and TRBJ2-3): DVKVTQSSRYLVKRTGEKVFLECVQDMDHENMFWYRQDPGLGLRLIYFSYDVKMKEKGDIPEGYSVSREKKERFSLILESASTNQTSMYLCASRDGRYTDTQYFGPGTRLTVL.

The gene calls are TRBV5-1 and TRBJ2-1, with 7 bases lining up with TRBD1. This CDR3 is 16 amino acids long. The germline CDR1 and CDR2 sequences are SGHRS and YFSETQ. V lost 0 bases and J lost 2; bases outside the gene matches: 5. DNA of the CDR3: TGCGCCAGCAGCTTGGCTAGGGGGCTAGCCTACAATGAGCAGTTCTTC. Translating gives CASSLARGLAYNEQFF.

V and J are TRBV6-4 and TRBJ2-3; unclear D gene. This CDR3 is 13 amino acids long. V lost 3 bases, J lost 3 bases, and 7 bases lay in between. Germline assignment: CDR1 MRHNA and CDR2 SNTAGT. The CDR3 DNA follows: TGTGCCAGCAGTGATGGTGCTACAGATACGCAGTATTTT. Translation gives CASSDGATDTQYF.